This entry lists 32 T cell receptor beta chains sequenced from one sample in a study of shared clonotypes between healthy human individuals. Terminally differentiated effector memory CD45RA+ cells were excluded from the naive CD8 cells, which were CD45RO-negative and positively selected for CCR7. The protocol was immunoSEQ multiplex PCR, while the TCRdb copy is restricted to in-frame clones and leaves out a portion. The repertoire holds roughly 2,000,000 clones, with roughly 93% as singletons. Specimen: naive CD8+ T cells from PBMCs. These receptors were collected from a man aged 18 to 35 in good health. Some clones in this sample may be carry-over from other donors' samples.

The chain has TRBV5-6 and TRBJ1-2; 7 positions agree with TRBD1. CDR3 length equals 14 residues. The germline CDR1 and CDR2 sequences are SGHDT and YYEEEE. J was trimmed by 4 bases and V by 0 bases; bases with no gene match: 3. The CDR3 sequence: CASSLGDSRYGYTF. The CDR3 nucleotides are TGTGCCAGCAGCTTGGGGGACAGCCGCTATGGCTACACCTTC.

The V and J genes are TRBV27 and TRBJ2-1; 13 bases align to TRBD2. The CDR3 consists of 15 residues. Per germline, CDR1 MNHEY and CDR2 SMNVEV (reference sequence). The trim removed 5 bases at V and 9 bases at J, leaving 7 bases unmatched. Here the CDR3 DNA reads TGTGCCAGCAGTCCGCGGACTAGCGGGAGTAGTGAGCAGTTCTTC. It codes for CASSPRTSGSSEQFF.

The rearrangement links TRBV5-8 to TRBJ2-1, with TRBD1 identical over 10 bases. The CDR3 totals 15 residues. The germline CDR1 and CDR2 sequences are SGHTS and YDEGEE. V was clipped by 5 bases and J by 9 bases; unmatched bases: 11. In nucleotides, the CDR3 is TGTGCCAGCAGGCCCCGGGACAGGGGTTATGGTGAGCAGTTCTTC. Translation gives CASRPRDRGYGEQFF.

The J gene is TRBJ2-1, the V gene TRBV28; possible D gene TRBD1, 5 bases. CDR1 and CDR2 from the germline V gene are MDHEN and SYDVKM. The CDR3 is made up of 13 amino acids. V was trimmed by 5 bases and J by 2 bases, leaving 7 bases between them. The CDR3 DNA is TGTGCCAGCAGTGACAGAGCCTACAATGAGCAGTTCTTC. This codes for CASSDRAYNEQFF.

This chain joins TRBV29-1 and TRBJ2-7, with 10 bases lining up with TRBD1. Looked up from germline, CDR1 is SQVTM and CDR2 is ANQGSEA. The CDR3 extends over 12 amino acids. After removal of 7 bases from V and 5 bases from J, the junction contained 5 bases not matched to a gene. This chain's CDR3 is CSGQGAPDEQYF. CDR3 DNA: TGCAGCGGACAGGGGGCCCCGGACGAGCAGTACTTC.

This chain joins TRBV7-9 and TRBJ2-7, with 9 bases that match TRBD1. V lost 5 bases, J lost 5 bases, and 10 bases stayed unmatched. This CDR3 region has 15 residues. Germline values: CDR1 SEHNR, CDR2 FQNEAQ (reference sequence). In nucleotides, the CDR3 is TGTGCCAGCAGCAACTATGGGACAGGGTGGGACGAGCAGTACTTC. Its translation is CASSNYGTGWDEQYF.

Notes on this clone: The same CDR3 can be traced to other DNA sequences in this sample. V is TRBV5-1 and J is TRBJ2-1, with D possibly TRBD1 on 6 matching bases. V was pared by 0 bases and J by 5 bases, with 6 bases between. The CDR3 is 13 amino acids. Germline loops: CDR1 SGHRS, CDR2 YFSETQ. CDR3 residues: CASSLDRDNEQFF. CDR3 DNA: TGCGCCAGCAGCTTGGACAGGGACAATGAGCAGTTCTTC.

The genes are TRBV30 and TRBJ2-5; perhaps TRBD1 as D (7 bases). Trimming left V 5 bases short and J 3 bases short, with 16 bases between. Germline V gene sequence: CDR1 GTSNPN, CDR2 SVGIG (reference sequence). This CDR3 spans 14 amino acids. CDR3 nucleotides: TGTGCCTGGGGCCAGGGGGGCTGGGAAGAGACCCAGTACTTC. It encodes CAWGQGGWEETQYF.

This chain connects TRBV28 to TRBJ2-7; 7 nucleotides agree with TRBD1. Trimming cost V 4 bases and J 6 bases; bases outside gene matches: 9. Per the germline V gene, CDR1 is MDHEN and CDR2 is SYDVKM. The CDR3 totals 14 residues. For the CDR3, the DNA is TGTGCCAGCAGTTCCCCACGGGACAGCCTCGAGCAGTACTTC. Residues: CASSSPRDSLEQYF.

V and J are TRBV5-1 and TRBJ2-7; D is perhaps TRBD1 or TRBD2 (5 bases each). The CDR3 totals 14 residues. Germline values: CDR1 SGHRS, CDR2 YFSETQ. Trimming took off 7 bases at V and 2 bases at J, with 16 bases between the two ends. This chain's CDR3 is CASGDVGKTYEQYF. DNA for the CDR3: TGCGCCAGCGGGGACGTTGGGAAAACCTACGAGCAGTACTTC.

Remarks on this clone: This same CDR3 is encoded by further DNA sequences in the sample. V usage is TRBV19 and J usage is TRBJ2-1; no definite D call. Between the trimmed V and J ends, which lost 3 bases and 8 bases, there was a span of 5 bases. This CDR3 is built from 11 residues. CDR1 and CDR2 (germline): LNHDA, SQIVND (reference sequence). CDR3 nucleotides: TGTGCCAGTAGTATTGGCCATGAGCAGTTCTTC. Residues: CASSIGHEQFF.

V is TRBV5-8 and J is TRBJ2-7; 9 bases match TRBD1. The CDR3 sequence is 12 residues long. V lost 8 bases and J lost 5; bases outside the gene matches: 5. Germline V gene sequence: CDR1 SGHTS, CDR2 YDEGEE. The CDR3 sequence: CARRQGVDEQYF. The CDR3 nucleotides are TGTGCCAGAAGACAGGGGGTAGACGAGCAGTACTTC.

Remarks on this clone: The same CDR3 is also encoded by other DNA sequences in this sample. The chain couples TRBV4-1 to TRBJ1-1; D is ambiguous. The germline CDR1 and CDR2 sequences are MGHRA and YSYEKL. The CDR3 spans 14 residues. The ends were cut back, 0 bases at V and 4 bases at J, with 9 bases in the middle. CDR3 sequence: CASSQDTRSTEAFF. The CDR3 coding sequence is TGCGCCAGCAGCCAAGATACCCGGAGCACTGAAGCTTTCTTT.

The rearrangement links TRBV7-2 to TRBJ1-5; 9 bases fit TRBD1. This CDR3 is 17 amino acids long. V shed 3 bases and J 5 bases; nucleotides not matched to a gene: 11. Germline lookup yields CDR1 SGHTA and CDR2 FQGNSA. In nucleotides, the CDR3 is TGTGCCAGCAGCTTCGATTCCCGGGACAGGGAGTATCAGCCCCAGCATTTT. It is translated as CASSFDSRDREYQPQHF.

The chain joins TRBV7-6 to TRBJ2-5; TRBD2 aligns across 13 bases. In germline, CDR1 is SGHVS, CDR2 FNYEAQ. The CDR3 length is 16 residues. With 3 bases clipped from V and 2 bases from J, the junction kept 3 bases outside the gene matches. The CDR3 bases are TGTGCCAGCAGCTTCGGACTAGCGGGAGAACAAGAGACCCAGTACTTC. Protein sequence: CASSFGLAGEQETQYF.

This clone has just one count. This chain connects TRBV4-1 to TRBJ2-3; 7 bases are a match to TRBD1. CDR3 length: 17 amino acids. The J segment lost 5 bases and the V segment lost 2 bases, leaving 13 bases of the junction unmatched. Germline V gene data show CDR1 as MGHRA and CDR2 as YSYEKL. In DNA, the CDR3 is TGCGCCAGCAGCCAACGTCCGCCGAGGGGGCGTGAAGATACGCAGTATTTT. This gives the protein CASSQRPPRGREDTQYF.

This chain links TRBV15 with TRBJ1-5, with 8 bases identical to TRBD1. The CDR3 is made up of 16 amino acids. J lost 7 bases, V lost 4 bases, and 12 bases had no gene match. Germline V gene data show CDR1 as LNHNV and CDR2 as YYDKDF (reference sequence). This CDR3 reads CATSKITDRVRQPQHF. CDR3 DNA: TGTGCCACCAGCAAAATTACGGACAGGGTTCGACAGCCCCAGCATTTT. The complete variable domain, with remaining parts taken from reference TRBV15 and TRBJ1-5, reads DAMVIQNPRYQVTQFGKPVTLSCSQTLNHNVMYWYQQKSSQAPKLLFHYYDKDFNNEADTPDNFQSRRPNTSFCFLDIRSPGLGDTAMYLCATSKITDRVRQPQHFGDGTRLSIL.

J is TRBJ2-7 and V is TRBV27; D may correspond to TRBD1 or TRBD2 (5 bases each). The CDR3 is 13 amino acids. In germline, CDR1 is MNHEY, CDR2 SMNVEV (reference sequence). The germline V and J ends were trimmed by 8 bases and 3 bases, with 14 bases remaining between them. In DNA form, the CDR3 reads TGTGCCAGCGGGCGAGGGACCGTCTACGAGCAGTACTTC. It codes for CASGRGTVYEQYF.

The CDR3 protein is CASSQALSVSQYF. CDR3 nucleotides: TGTGCCAGCAGCCAGGCCCTTAGCGTGTCCCAGTACTTC. The chain is built from TRBV14 and TRBJ2-5, with a weak D call TRBD2 (5 bases). CDR1 and CDR2 from the germline V gene are SGHDN and FVKESK. The CDR3 spans 13 residues. V lost 3 bases, J lost 9 bases, and 14 bases lay in between.

The rearrangement links TRBV29-1 to TRBJ1-5, with D maybe TRBD1 (5 bases). This CDR3 spans 13 amino acids. V was pared by 5 bases and J by 3 bases, with 11 bases between. Germline CDR1 SQVTM, CDR2 ANQGSEA. The CDR3 nucleotides are TGCAGCGTTCTGGGACCGAACAATCAGCCCCAGCATTTT. It is translated as CSVLGPNNQPQHF.

J is TRBJ2-3 and V is TRBV6-5, with D tentatively TRBD2 (6 bases). V lost 7 bases, J lost 1 base, and 12 bases lay in between. The CDR3 extends over 14 amino acids. Per germline, CDR1 MNHEY and CDR2 SVGAGI. The chain's CDR3 is CASKAGPRTDTQYF. CDR3 in DNA: TGTGCCAGCAAGGCGGGGCCCCGCACAGATACGCAGTATTTT.

The chain carries TRBV5-4 and TRBJ2-1; D possibly matches TRBD1 or TRBD2 (6 bases each). Germline loops: CDR1 SGHNT, CDR2 YYREEE (reference sequence). The CDR3 spans 14 residues. Trimming pared 0 bases from V and 8 bases from J, leaving 12 bases between. The CDR3 protein is CASSLDRGLDEQFF. The CDR3 nucleotides are TGTGCCAGCAGCTTGGATCGGGGGCTGGATGAGCAGTTCTTC.

This chain links TRBV27 with TRBJ2-7, with D uncertain. V gave up 3 bases and J gave up 0 bases, with 12 bases separating them. The germline CDR1 and CDR2 sequences are MNHEY and SMNVEV (reference sequence). The CDR3 has 15 amino acids. CDR3 residues: CASSFLKDHSYEQYF. The CDR3 DNA reads TGTGCCAGCAGTTTCCTGAAGGACCACTCCTACGAGCAGTACTTC.

This clone has only one observation. The V gene is TRBV7-9, the J gene TRBJ1-1; unclear D gene. Germline V gene data show CDR1 as SEHNR and CDR2 as FQNEAQ (reference sequence). The CDR3 is made up of 12 amino acids. The ends were cut back, 5 bases at V and 8 bases at J, with 12 bases in the middle. CDR3 in amino acids: CASSDKRVEAFF. DNA for the CDR3: TGTGCCAGCAGCGACAAAAGAGTAGAAGCTTTCTTT. Variable domain in full (rest from reference TRBV7-9 and TRBJ1-1): DTGVSQNPRHKITKRGQNVTFRCDPISEHNRLYWYRQTLGQGPEFLTYFQNEAQLEKSRLLSDRFSAERPKGSFSTLEIQRTEQGDSAMYLCASSDKRVEAFFGQGTRLTVV.

The J gene is TRBJ1-1, the V gene TRBV19; TRBD1 is a possible D gene (5 bases). The CDR3 runs to 13 residues. Germline assignment: CDR1 LNHDA and CDR2 SQIVND (reference sequence). Trimming removed 0 bases at V and 5 bases at J, with 7 bases between. The CDR3 region has the DNA TGTGCCAGTAGTATAGAGCGGGGGACTGAAGCTTTCTTT. It codes for CASSIERGTEAFF.

The V gene is TRBV27, the J gene TRBJ1-5; no clear D. The CDR3 length is 10 residues. V was trimmed by 10 bases and J by 6 bases, leaving 7 bases between them. Germline V gives CDR1 MNHEY, CDR2 SMNVEV (reference sequence). The CDR3 is CATRSQPQHF. The DNA of the CDR3 is TGTGCCACTAGGAGTCAGCCCCAGCATTTT.

V usage is TRBV27 and J usage is TRBJ2-7, with 7 bases lining up with TRBD1. In germline, CDR1 is MNHEY, CDR2 SMNVEV (reference sequence). CDR3 length: 15 residues. V dropped 7 bases and J dropped 4; count of bases not matched to a gene: 13. CDR3 bases: TGTGCCAGCACCTTACGAACGGGACAGCTATACGAGCAGTACTTC. It codes for CASTLRTGQLYEQYF.

The rearrangement joins TRBV5-6 to TRBJ2-7, with 7 bases fitting TRBD2. The CDR3 has 16 residues. V dropped 6 bases and J dropped 3; count of bases not matched to a gene: 15. Germline V CDR1 and CDR2: SGHDT, YYEEEE. CDR3 in amino acids: CASTRGRVEYDYEQYF. CDR3 DNA sequence: TGTGCCAGCACCCGGGGGAGGGTTGAATACGACTACGAGCAGTACTTC.

This chain joins TRBV28 and TRBJ1-5; D gene unclear. The V gene's germline CDR1 is MDHEN and CDR2 SYDVKM. CDR3 length: 16 residues. Trimming left V 4 bases short and J 2 bases short, with 15 bases between. The CDR3 spells CASSYITSLGNQPQHF. The CDR3 bases are TGTGCCAGCAGTTACATAACCTCGTTGGGCAATCAGCCCCAGCATTTT.

The V and J genes are TRBV30 and TRBJ2-5; tentative D call: TRBD1 (5 bases). The J call may be faulty, since TRBJ2-7 better matches the DNA end. The germline V gene encodes CDR1 GTSNPN and CDR2 SVGIG (reference sequence). There are 14 residues in the CDR3. The CDR3 region is CAWSAGQSFYEQYF. The CDR3 DNA reads TGTGCCTGGAGTGCCGGACAATCCTTCTACGAGCAGTACTTC.

The chain joins TRBV27 to TRBJ2-7; D is perhaps TRBD1 (6 bases). The CDR3 has 15 amino acids. The V end was cut by 6 bases, the J end by 3 bases, with 18 bases between. CDR1 is MNHEY, CDR2 SMNVEV, per germline (reference sequence). CDR3 protein: CASRDPLGQGYEQYF. In DNA, the CDR3 is TGTGCCAGCAGAGATCCATTGGGACAAGGCTACGAGCAGTACTTC.

The chain joins TRBV6-5 to TRBJ2-1; 10 positions agree with TRBD1. The germline CDR1 and CDR2 sequences are MNHEY and SVGAGI. The CDR3 runs 15 residues. V trimming: 5 bases; J trimming: 3 bases; junction bases outside the gene matches: 4. CDR3 nucleotides: TGTGCCAGCAGTCCAGACAGGGGGCTCTACAATGAGCAGTTCTTC. Translating it yields CASSPDRGLYNEQFF.